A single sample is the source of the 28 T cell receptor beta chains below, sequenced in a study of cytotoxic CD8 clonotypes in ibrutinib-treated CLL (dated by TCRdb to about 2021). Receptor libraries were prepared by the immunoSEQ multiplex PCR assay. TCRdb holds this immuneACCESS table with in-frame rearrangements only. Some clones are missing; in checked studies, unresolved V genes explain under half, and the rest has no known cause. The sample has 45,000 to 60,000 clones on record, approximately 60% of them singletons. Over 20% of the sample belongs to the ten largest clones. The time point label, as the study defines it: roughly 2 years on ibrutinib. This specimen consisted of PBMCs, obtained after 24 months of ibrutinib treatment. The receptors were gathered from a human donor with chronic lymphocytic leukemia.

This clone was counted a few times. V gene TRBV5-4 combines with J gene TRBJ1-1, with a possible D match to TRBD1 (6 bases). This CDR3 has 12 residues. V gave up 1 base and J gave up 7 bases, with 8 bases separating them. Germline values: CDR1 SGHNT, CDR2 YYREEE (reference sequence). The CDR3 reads CASSLPGVEAFF. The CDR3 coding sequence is TGTGCCAGCAGCTTGCCAGGGGTTGAAGCTTTCTTT.

In DNA, the CDR3 is TGTGCCAGCAGTGTCCAGGGTGGAAAAAGCGAGCAGTACGTC. Residues: CASSVQGGKSEQYV. This chain uses TRBV6-6 with TRBJ2-7; a possible D gene is TRBD1 (5 bases). CDR1 MNHNY and CDR2 SVGAGI come from the germline V gene (reference sequence). The CDR3 has 14 amino acids. Between the trimmed V and J ends, which lost 5 bases and 6 bases, there was a span of 17 bases.

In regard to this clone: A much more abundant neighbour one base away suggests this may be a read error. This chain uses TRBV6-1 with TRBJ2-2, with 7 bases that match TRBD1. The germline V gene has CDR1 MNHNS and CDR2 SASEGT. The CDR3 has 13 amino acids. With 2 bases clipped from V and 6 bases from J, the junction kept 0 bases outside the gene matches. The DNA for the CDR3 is TGTGCCAGCAGTGAACAGGGGGCCGGGGAGCTGTTTTTT. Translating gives CASSEQGAGELFF.

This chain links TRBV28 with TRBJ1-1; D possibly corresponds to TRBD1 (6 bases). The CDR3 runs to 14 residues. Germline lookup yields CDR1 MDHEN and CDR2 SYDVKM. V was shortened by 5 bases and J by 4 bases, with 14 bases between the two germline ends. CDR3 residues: CASSPALRGTEAFF. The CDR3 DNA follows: TGTGCCAGCAGTCCCGCCCTCAGGGGCACTGAAGCTTTCTTT.

The CDR3 sequence is CASSAVGGTGELFF. The CDR3 DNA follows: TGCGCCAGCAGTGCGGTTGGGGGGACCGGGGAGCTGTTTTTT. The V gene is TRBV5-1, the J gene TRBJ2-2; a weak D match, TRBD2 (6 bases). This CDR3 spans 14 amino acids. Germline-derived CDR1 and CDR2 are SGHRS and YFSETQ. V was cut by 5 bases and J by 5 bases, with 13 bases left in between.

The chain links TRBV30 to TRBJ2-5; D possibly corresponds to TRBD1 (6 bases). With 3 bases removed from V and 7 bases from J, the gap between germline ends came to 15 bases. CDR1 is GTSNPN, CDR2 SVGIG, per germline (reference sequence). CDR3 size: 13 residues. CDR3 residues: CAWSETTRGTQYF. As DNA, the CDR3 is TGTGCCTGGAGCGAGACAACCAGGGGGACCCAGTACTTC.

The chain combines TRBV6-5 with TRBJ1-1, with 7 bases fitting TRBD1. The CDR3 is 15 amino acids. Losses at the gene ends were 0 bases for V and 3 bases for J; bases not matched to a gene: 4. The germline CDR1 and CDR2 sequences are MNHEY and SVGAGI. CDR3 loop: CASSYSSTGYTEAFF. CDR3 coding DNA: TGTGCCAGCAGTTACTCGTCGACAGGGTACACTGAAGCTTTCTTT.

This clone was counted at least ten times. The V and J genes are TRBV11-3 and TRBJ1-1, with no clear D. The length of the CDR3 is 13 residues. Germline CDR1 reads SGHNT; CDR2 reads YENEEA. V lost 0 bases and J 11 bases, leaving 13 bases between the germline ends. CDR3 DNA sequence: TGTGCCAGCAGCTTAGATCCCGGTGGAAGGGCTTTCTTT. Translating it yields CASSLDPGGRAFF.

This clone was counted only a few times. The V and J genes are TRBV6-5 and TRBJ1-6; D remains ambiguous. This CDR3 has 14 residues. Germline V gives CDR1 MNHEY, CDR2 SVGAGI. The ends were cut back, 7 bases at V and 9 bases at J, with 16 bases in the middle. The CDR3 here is CASTIRGTGSPLHF. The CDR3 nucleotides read TGTGCCAGCACCATCCGGGGTACGGGTTCACCCCTCCACTTT.

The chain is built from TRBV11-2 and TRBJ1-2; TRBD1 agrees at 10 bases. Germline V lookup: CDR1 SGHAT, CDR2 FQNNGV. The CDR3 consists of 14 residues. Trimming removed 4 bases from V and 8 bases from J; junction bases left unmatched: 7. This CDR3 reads CASSSTDRGQGYTF. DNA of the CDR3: TGTGCCAGCAGCTCCACTGACAGGGGGCAGGGCTACACCTTC.

The CDR3 coding sequence is TGTGCCAGCTCACCTATGGACAACTATAATTCACCCCTCCACTTT. Protein sequence: CASSPMDNYNSPLHF. The chain recombines TRBV18 with TRBJ1-6; a possible D gene is TRBD1 (5 bases). V lost 3 bases, J lost 3 bases, and 9 bases lay in between. The CDR3 contains 15 residues. The germline V gene encodes CDR1 KGHSH and CDR2 LQKENI.

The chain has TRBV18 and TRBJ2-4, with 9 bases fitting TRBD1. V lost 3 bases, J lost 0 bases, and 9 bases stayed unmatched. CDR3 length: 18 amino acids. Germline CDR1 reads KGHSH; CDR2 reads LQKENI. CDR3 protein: CASSPGQTGGLAKNIQYF. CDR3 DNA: TGTGCCAGCTCACCCGGTCAGACAGGGGGGCTAGCCAAAAACATTCAGTACTTC.

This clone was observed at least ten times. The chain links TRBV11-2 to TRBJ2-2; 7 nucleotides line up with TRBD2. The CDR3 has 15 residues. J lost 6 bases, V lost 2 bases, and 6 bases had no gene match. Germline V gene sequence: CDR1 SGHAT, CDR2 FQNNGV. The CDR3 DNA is TGTGCCAGCAGCTTACGTGCGGGGGTCCCCGGGGAGCTGTTTTTT. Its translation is CASSLRAGVPGELFF. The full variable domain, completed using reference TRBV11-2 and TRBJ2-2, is EAGVAQSPRYKIIEKRQSVAFWCNPISGHATLYWYQQILGQGPKLLIQFQNNGVVDDSQLPKDRFSAERLKGVDSTLKIQPAKLEDSAVYLCASSLRAGVPGELFFGEGSRLTVL.

The CDR3, as DNA: TGTGCCAGCAGTTTACAGGGGGCGCGCGATCAGCCCCAGCATTTT. Its protein is CASSLQGARDQPQHF. The chain carries TRBV6-1 and TRBJ1-5; TRBD1 matches 9 bases. After removal of 5 bases from V and 5 bases from J, the junction contained 7 bases not matched to a gene. This CDR3 is built from 15 residues. Germline loops: CDR1 MNHNS, CDR2 SASEGT.

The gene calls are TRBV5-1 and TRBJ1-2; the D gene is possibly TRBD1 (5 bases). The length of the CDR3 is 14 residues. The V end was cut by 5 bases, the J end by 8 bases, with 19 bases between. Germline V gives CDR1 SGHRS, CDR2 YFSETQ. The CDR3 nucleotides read TGCGCCAGCAGTTCCTACCTGACAGCCCGGGGCTACACCTTC. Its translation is CASSSYLTARGYTF.

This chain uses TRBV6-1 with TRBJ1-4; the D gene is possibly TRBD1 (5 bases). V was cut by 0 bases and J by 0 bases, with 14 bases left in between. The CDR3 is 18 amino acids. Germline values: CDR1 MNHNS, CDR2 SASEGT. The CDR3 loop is CASSEAVTGYATNEKLFF. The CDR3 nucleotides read TGTGCCAGCAGTGAAGCTGTCACAGGCTATGCAACTAATGAAAAACTGTTTTTT.

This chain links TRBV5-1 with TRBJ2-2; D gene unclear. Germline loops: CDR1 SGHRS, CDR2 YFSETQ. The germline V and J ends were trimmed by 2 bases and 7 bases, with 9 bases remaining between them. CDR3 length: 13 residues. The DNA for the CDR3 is TGCGCCAGCAGCTTTAGCCCGGACGGGGAGCTGTTTTTT. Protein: CASSFSPDGELFF.

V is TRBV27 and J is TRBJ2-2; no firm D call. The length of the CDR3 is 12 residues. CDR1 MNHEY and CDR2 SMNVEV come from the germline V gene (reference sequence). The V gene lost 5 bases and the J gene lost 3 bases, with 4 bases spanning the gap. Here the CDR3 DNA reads TGTGCCAGCAGTCAGTACACCGGGGAGCTGTTTTTT. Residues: CASSQYTGELFF.

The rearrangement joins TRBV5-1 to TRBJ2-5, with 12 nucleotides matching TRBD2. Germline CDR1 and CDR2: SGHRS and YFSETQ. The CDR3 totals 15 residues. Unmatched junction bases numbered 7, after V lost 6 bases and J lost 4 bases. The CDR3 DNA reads TGCGCCAGCAAAAAACTAGCGGGGGGCGGAGAGACCCAGTACTTC. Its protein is CASKKLAGGGETQYF. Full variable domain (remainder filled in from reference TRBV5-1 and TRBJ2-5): KAGVTQTPRYLIKTRGQQVTLSCSPISGHRSVSWYQQTPGQGLQFLFEYFSETQRNKGNFPGRFSGRQFSNSRSEMNVSTLELGDSALYLCASKKLAGGGETQYFGPGTRLLVL.

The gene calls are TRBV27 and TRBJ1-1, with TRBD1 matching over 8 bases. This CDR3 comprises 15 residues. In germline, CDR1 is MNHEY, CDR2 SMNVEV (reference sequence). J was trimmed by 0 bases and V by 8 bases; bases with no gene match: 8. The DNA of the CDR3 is TGTGCCAGCGGTGAAGTGGACAGGGTGAACACTGAAGCTTTCTTT. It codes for CASGEVDRVNTEAFF.

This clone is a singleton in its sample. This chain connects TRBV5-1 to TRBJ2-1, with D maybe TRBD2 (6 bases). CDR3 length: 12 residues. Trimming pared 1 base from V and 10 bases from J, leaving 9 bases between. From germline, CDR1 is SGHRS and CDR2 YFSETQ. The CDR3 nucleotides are TGCGCCAGCAGCTTGAATGGGGGGGAGCAGTTCTTC. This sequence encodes CASSLNGGEQFF.

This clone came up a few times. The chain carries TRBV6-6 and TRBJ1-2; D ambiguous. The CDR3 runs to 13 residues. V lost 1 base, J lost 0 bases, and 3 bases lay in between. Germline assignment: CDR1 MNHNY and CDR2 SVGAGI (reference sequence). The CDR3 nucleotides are TGTGCCAGCAGTTACTATCCTAACTATGGCTACACCTTC. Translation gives CASSYYPNYGYTF.

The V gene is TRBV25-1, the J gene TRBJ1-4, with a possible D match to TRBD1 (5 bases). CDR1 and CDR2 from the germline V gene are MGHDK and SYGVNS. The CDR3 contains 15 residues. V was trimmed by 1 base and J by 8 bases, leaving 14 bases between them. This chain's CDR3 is CASSESGQWGEKLFF. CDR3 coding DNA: TGTGCCAGCAGTGAATCCGGACAATGGGGGGAAAAACTGTTTTTT. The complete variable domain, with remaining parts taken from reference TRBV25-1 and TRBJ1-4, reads EADIYQTPRYLVIGTGKKITLECSQTMGHDKMYWYQQDPGMELHLIHYSYGVNSTEKGDLSSESTVSRIRTEHFPLTLESARPSHTSQYLCASSESGQWGEKLFFGSGTQLSVL.

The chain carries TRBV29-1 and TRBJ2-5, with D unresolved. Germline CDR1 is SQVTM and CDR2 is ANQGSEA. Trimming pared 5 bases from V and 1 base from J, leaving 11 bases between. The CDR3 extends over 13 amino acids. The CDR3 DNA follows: TGCAGCGTTTTCGTGGGCCTCCAAGAGACCCAGTACTTC. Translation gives CSVFVGLQETQYF.

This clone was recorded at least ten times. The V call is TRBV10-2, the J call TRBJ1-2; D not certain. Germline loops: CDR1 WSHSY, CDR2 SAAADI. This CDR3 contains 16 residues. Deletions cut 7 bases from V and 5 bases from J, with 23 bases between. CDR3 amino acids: CASTTEATPKRYGYTF. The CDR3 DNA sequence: TGCGCCAGCACTACCGAGGCCACGCCGAAGAGGTATGGCTACACCTTC.

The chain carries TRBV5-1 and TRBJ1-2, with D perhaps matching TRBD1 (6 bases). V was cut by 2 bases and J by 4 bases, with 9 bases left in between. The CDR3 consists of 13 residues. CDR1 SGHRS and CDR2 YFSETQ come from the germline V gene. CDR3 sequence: CASSLTGTYGYTF. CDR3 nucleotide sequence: TGCGCCAGCAGCTTAACAGGGACCTATGGCTACACCTTC.

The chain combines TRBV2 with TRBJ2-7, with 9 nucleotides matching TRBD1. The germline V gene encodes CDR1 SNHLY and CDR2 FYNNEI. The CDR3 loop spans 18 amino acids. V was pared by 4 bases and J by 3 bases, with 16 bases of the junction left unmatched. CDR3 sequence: CASSAPVFGTGNIYEQYF. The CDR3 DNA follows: TGTGCCAGCAGTGCTCCTGTGTTCGGGACAGGGAATATCTACGAGCAGTACTTC.

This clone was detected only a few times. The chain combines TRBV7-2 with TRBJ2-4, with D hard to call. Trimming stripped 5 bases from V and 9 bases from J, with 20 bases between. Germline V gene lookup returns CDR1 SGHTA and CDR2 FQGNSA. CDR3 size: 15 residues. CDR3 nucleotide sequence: TGTGCCAGCAGCATCCGCACTTCCCCCACGAGCATTCAGTACTTC. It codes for CASSIRTSPTSIQYF.